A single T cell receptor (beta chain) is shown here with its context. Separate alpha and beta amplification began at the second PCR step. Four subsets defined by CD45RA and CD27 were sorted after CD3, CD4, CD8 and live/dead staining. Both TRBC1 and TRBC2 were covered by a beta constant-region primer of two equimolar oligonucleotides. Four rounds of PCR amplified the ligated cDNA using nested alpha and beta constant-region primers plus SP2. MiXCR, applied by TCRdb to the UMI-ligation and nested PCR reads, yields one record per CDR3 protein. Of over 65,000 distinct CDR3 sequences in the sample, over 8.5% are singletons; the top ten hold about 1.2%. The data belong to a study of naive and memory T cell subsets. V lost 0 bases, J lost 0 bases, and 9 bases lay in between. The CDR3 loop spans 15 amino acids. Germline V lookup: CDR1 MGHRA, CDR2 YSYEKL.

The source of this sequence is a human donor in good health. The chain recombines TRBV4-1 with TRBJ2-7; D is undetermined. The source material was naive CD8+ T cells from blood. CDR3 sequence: CASSQEGPSSYEQYF. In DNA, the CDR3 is TGCGCCAGCAGCCAAGAGGGTCCTAGCTCCTACGAGCAGTACTTC.